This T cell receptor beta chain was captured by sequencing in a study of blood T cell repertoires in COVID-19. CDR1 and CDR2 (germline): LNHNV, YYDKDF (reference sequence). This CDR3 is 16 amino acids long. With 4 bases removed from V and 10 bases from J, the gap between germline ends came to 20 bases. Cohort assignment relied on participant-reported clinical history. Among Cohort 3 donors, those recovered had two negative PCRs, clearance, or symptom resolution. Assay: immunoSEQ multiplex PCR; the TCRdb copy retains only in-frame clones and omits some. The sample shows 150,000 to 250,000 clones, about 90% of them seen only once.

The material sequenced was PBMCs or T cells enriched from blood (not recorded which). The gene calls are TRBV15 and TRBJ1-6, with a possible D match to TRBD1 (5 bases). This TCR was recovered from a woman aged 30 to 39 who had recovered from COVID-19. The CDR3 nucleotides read TGTGCCACCAGCACCAAGGGCGGGGGTTCGTTCTCACCCCTCCACTTT. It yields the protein CATSTKGGGSFSPLHF.